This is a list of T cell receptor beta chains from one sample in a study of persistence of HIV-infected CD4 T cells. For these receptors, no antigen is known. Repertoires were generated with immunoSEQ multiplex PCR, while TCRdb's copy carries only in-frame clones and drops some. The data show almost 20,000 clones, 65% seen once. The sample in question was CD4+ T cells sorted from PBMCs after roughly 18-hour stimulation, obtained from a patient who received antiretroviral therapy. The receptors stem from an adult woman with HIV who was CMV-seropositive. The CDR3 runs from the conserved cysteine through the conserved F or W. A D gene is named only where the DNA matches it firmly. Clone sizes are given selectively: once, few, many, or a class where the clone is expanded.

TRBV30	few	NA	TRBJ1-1	CAWSVPENTEAFF	TGTGCCTGGAGTGTCCCGGAGAACACTGAAGCTTTCTTT
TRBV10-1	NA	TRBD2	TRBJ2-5	CASSAGLAGTETQYF	TGCGCCAGCAGCGCTGGACTAGCGGGGACTGAGACCCAGTACTTC
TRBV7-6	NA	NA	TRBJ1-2	CASSPDARRGYTF	TGTGCCAGCAGCCCGGACGCAAGGAGGGGCTACACCTTC
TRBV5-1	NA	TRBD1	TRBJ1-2	CASSLGQGERYTF	TGCGCCAGCAGCTTGGGACAGGGGGAGCGCTACACCTTC
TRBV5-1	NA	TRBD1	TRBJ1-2	CASSQNIPGQGVYGYTF	TGCGCCAGCAGCCAAAATATTCCGGGACAGGGAGTCTATGGCTACACCTTC
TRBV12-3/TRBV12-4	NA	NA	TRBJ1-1	CASSLVVNTEAFF	TGTGCCAGCAGTTTAGTAGTTAACACTGAAGCTTTCTTT
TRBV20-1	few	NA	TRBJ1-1	CSAWDLPEAFF	TGCAGTGCCTGGGACCTCCCTGAAGCTTTCTTT
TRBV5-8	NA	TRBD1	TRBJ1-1	CASSWVGYKGAEAFF	TGTGCCAGCAGCTGGGTGGGGTATAAGGGGGCCGAGGCTTTCTTT
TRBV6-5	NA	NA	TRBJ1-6	CASSFYNSPLHF	TGTGCCAGCAGTTTCTATAATTCACCCCTCCACTTT
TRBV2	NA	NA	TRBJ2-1	CASSEEGQQYNEQFF	TGTGCCAGCAGTGAGGAGGGACAGCAGTACAATGAGCAGTTCTTC
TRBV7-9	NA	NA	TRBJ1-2	CASSLAGSYGYTF	TGTGCCAGCAGCTTAGCTGGTTCCTATGGCTACACCTTC
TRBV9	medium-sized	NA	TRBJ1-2	CASSPQVDLNYGYTF	TGTGCCAGCAGCCCCCAGGTAGACCTTAACTATGGCTACACCTTC
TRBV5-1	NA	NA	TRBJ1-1	CASSLGTEGTEAFF	TGCGCCAGCAGCTTGGGGACAGAGGGCACTGAAGCTTTCTTT
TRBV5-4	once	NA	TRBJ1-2	CASSMITNYGYTF	TGTGCCAGCAGCATGATAACTAACTATGGCTACACCTTC
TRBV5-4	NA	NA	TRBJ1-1	CASSGGTWNTEAFF	TGTGCCAGCAGCGGGGGAACATGGAACACTGAAGCTTTCTTT
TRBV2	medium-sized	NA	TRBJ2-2	CASTFFGDVGELFF	TGTGCCAGCACATTTTTCGGAGACGTCGGGGAGCTGTTTTTT
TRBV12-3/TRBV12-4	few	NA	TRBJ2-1	CASSPRVQNEQFF	TGTGCCAGCAGTCCCAGGGTACAGAATGAGCAGTTCTTC
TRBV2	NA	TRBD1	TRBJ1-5	CASRDRAWSNQPQHF	TGTGCCAGCAGAGACAGGGCCTGGAGCAATCAGCCCCAGCATTTT